The next 6 T cell receptor beta chains were all read from a single sample in a study of blood T cell repertoires in COVID-19. Only in-frame clones appear in the TCRdb table, and some are missing; sequencing was by immunoSEQ multiplex PCR. Found here are approximately 90,000 clones, more than 65% of them singletons; the top ten hold about 5.7%. Sequenced sample: peripheral blood. The receptors come from an older man with COVID-19, enrolled during active disease.

CDR3 nucleotides: TGTGCCAGCACCCAGACAGGGGCGTTGGGCGAGCAGTACTTC. This encodes CASTQTGALGEQYF. The V gene is TRBV6-5, the J gene TRBJ2-7; TRBD1 matches 8 bases. V shed 7 bases and J 6 bases; nucleotides not matched to a gene: 11. The germline V gene has CDR1 MNHEY and CDR2 SVGAGI. CDR3 length equals 14 residues.

V and J are TRBV19 and TRBJ1-2, with unresolved D. Germline V lookup: CDR1 LNHDA, CDR2 SQIVND (reference sequence). V was pared by 7 bases and J by 2 bases, with 11 bases between. The CDR3 has 13 amino acids. CDR3 nucleotides: TGTGCCAGTACGGAGTTCATAAACTATGGCTACACCTTC. It specifies CASTEFINYGYTF.

The V and J genes are TRBV27 and TRBJ1-3; D gene uncertain. The germline V gene has CDR1 MNHEY and CDR2 SMNVEV (reference sequence). Trimming took off 4 bases at V and 0 bases at J, with 13 bases between the two ends. This CDR3 has 16 amino acids. The CDR3 coding sequence is TGTGCCAGCAGTTCGACCGGACGGGGCTCTGGAAACACCATATATTTT. It specifies CASSSTGRGSGNTIYF.

The rearrangement uses TRBV6-2 or TRBV6-3 and TRBJ1-2, with unresolved D. This CDR3 has 15 amino acids. In germline, CDR1 is MNHEY, CDR2 SVGEGT. Trimming pared 2 bases from V and 0 bases from J, leaving 10 bases between. The CDR3 is CASSYANRANYGYTF. For the CDR3, the DNA is TGTGCCAGCAGTTACGCGAACAGAGCTAACTATGGCTACACCTTC.

The chain carries TRBV3-1 (or the pseudogene TRBV3-2) and TRBJ2-2; 11 nucleotides align to TRBD1. CDR3 length: 17 residues. Unmatched junction bases numbered 10, after V lost 4 bases and J lost 6 bases. Germline V gene lookup returns CDR1 LGHDT and CDR2 YNNKEL (reference sequence). CDR3 coding DNA: TGTGCCAGCAGCCTACCACCGGGGACAGGGGGGTCCGGGGAGCTGTTTTTT. Protein: CASSLPPGTGGSGELFF.

The chain joins TRBV10-2 to TRBJ1-3; a weak D match, TRBD1 (6 bases). The CDR3 spans 14 residues. Per the germline V gene, CDR1 is WSHSY and CDR2 is SAAADI. Trimming shortened V by 9 bases and J by 0 bases, and 12 bases separated the two germline ends. CDR3 region: CASETGPSGNTIYF. The CDR3, as DNA: TGCGCCAGTGAGACAGGCCCCTCTGGAAACACCATATATTTT.